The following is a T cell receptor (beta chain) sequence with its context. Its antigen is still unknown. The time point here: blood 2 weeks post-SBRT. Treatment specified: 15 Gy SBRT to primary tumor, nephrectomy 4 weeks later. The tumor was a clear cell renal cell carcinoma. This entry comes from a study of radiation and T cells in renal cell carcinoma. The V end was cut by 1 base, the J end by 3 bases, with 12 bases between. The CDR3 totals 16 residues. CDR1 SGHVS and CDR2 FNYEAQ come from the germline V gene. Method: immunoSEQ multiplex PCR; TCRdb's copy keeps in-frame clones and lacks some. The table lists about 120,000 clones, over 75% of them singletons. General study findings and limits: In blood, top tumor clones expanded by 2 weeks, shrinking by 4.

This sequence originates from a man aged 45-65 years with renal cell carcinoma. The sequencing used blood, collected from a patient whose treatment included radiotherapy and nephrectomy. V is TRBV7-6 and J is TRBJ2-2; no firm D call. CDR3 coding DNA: TGTGCCAGCAGCTTAGTCCAAGGGCCTGACACCGGGGAGCTGTTTTTT. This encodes CASSLVQGPDTGELFF. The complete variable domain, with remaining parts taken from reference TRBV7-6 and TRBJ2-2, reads GAGVSQSPRYKVTKRGQDVALRCDPISGHVSLYWYRQALGQGPEFLTYFNYEAQQDKSGLPNDRFSAERPEGSISTLTIQRTEQRDSAMYRCASSLVQGPDTGELFFGEGSRLTVL.